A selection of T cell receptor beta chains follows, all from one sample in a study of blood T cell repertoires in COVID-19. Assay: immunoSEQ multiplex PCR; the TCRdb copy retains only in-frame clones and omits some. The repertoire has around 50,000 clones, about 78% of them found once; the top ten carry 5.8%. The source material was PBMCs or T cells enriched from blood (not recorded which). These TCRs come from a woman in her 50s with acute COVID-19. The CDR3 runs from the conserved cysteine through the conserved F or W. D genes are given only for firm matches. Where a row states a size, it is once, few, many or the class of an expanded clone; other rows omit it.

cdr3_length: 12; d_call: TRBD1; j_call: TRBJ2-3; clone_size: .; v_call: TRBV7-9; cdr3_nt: TGTGCCAGCAGCCAGGGGGTCGATACGCAGTATTTT; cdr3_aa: CASSQGVDTQYF
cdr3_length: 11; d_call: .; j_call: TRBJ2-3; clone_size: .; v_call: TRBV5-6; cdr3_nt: TGTGCCAGCAGCGTTAGTGATACGCAGTATTTT; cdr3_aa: CASSVSDTQYF
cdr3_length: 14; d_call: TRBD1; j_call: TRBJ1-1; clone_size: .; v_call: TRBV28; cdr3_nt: TGTGCCAGCAGAACAGGGGGCGCGGTCACTGAAGCTTTCTTT; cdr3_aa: CASRTGGAVTEAFF
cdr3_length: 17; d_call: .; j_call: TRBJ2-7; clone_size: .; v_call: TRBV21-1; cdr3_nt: TGTGCCAGCAGCATTTCCCGGGGGGGGCCCCTCGACTACGAGCAGTACTTC; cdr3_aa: CASSISRGGPLDYEQYF
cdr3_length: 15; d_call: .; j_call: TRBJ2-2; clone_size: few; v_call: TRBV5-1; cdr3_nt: TGCGCCAGCAGCTTCACGGGACAAAACACCGGGGAGCTGTTTTTT; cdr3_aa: CASSFTGQNTGELFF
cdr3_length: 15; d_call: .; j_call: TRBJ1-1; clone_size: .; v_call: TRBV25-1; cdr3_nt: TGTGCCAGCAGTGAATACGAGGATCGTAGTACTGAAGCTTTCTTT; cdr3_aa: CASSEYEDRSTEAFF
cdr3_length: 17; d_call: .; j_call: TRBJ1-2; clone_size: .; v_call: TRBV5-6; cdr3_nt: TGTGCCAGCAGCTTGGGGGACATTCGTATCTTCAACTATGGCTACACCTTC; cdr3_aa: CASSLGDIRIFNYGYTF
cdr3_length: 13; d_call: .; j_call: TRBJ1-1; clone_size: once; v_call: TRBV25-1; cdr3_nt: TGTGCCAGCACTAGACAGTCGAACACTGAAGCTTTCTTT; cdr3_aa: CASTRQSNTEAFF
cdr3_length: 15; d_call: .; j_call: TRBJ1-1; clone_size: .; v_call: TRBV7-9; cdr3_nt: TGTGCCAGCAGCCTACGAAGGGAGGCGGACACTGAAGCTTTCTTT; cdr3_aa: CASSLRREADTEAFF
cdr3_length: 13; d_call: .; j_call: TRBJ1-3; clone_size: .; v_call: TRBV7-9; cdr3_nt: TGTGCCAGCAGCAAGACAGGTGGAAACACCATATATTTT; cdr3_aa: CASSKTGGNTIYF
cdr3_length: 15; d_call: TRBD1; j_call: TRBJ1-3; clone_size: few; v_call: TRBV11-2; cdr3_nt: TGTGCCAGCAGCCCGGGGACAGATCCTGGAAACACCATATATTTT; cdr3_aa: CASSPGTDPGNTIYF
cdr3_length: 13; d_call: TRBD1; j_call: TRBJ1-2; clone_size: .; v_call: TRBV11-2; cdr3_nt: TGTGCCAGCAGCGCACAGGGGAACTATGGCTACACCTTC; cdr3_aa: CASSAQGNYGYTF
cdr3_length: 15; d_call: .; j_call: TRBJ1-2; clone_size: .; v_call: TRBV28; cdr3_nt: TGTGCCAGCAGTCCCCGACAGGTGACGAACTATGGCTACACCTTC; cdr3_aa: CASSPRQVTNYGYTF
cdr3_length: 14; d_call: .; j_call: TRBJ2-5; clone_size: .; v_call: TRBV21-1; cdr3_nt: TGTGCCAGCAGCAAACAACAGGCCCAAGAGACCCAGTACTTC; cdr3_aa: CASSKQQAQETQYF
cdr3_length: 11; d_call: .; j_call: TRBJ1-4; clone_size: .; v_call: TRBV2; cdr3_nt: TGTGCCAGCAGGTCGGGGGGAAAACTGTTTTTT; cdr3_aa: CASRSGGKLFF
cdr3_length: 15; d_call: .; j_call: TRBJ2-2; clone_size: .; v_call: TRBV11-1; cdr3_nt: TGTGCCAGCAGTGTCCGACAGGGAGGCACCGGGGAGCTGTTTTTT; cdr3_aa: CASSVRQGGTGELFF
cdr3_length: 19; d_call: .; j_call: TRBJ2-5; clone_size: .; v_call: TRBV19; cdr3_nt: TGTGCCAGTAGTATAGGCAGGTCGCCCCGGAGGGCAGCGCAAGAGACCCAGTACTTC; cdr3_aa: CASSIGRSPRRAAQETQYF
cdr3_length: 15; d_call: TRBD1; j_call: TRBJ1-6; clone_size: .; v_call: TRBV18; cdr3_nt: TGTGCCAGCTCACCTATGGACAGGGGTGATTCACCCCTCCACTTT; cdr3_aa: CASSPMDRGDSPLHF
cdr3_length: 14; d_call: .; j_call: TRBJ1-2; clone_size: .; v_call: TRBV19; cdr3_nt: TGTGCCAGTAGTATATTAGTTGCGAACTATGGCTACACCTTC; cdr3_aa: CASSILVANYGYTF
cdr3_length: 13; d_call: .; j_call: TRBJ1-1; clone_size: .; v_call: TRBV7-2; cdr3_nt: TGTGCCAGCAGCTTAGTACAGGGTACTGAAGCTTTCTTT; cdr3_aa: CASSLVQGTEAFF
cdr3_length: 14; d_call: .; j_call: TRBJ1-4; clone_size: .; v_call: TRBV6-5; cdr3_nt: TGTGCCAGCAGTTATTCCGGGAGTCAAGAAAAACTGTTTTTT; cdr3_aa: CASSYSGSQEKLFF
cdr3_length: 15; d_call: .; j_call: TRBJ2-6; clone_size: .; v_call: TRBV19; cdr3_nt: TGTGCCAGTCTCCGGGCAGGGGTTGGGGCCAACGTCCTGACTTTC; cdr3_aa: CASLRAGVGANVLTF
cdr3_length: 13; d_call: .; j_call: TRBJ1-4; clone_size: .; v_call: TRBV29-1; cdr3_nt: TGCAGCGGTGGGACCGCCACAGGTCAAGGGGAGGTTTTT; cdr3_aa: CSGGTATGQGEVF
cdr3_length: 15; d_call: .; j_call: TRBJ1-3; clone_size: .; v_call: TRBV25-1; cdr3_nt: TGTGCCAGCAGTGTTCAGGGTCACTCTGGAAACACCATATATTTT; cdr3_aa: CASSVQGHSGNTIYF
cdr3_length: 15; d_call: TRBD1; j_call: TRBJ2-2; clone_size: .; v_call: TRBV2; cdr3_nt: TGTGCCAGCAGCGAAGGACAGGGGAACACCGGGGAGCTGTTTTTT; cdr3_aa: CASSEGQGNTGELFF
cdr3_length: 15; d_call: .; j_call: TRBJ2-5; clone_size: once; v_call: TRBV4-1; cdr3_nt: TGCGCCAGCAGCCCCGGGACTGCCCGAAGGGAGACCCAGTACTTC; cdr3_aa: CASSPGTARRETQYF
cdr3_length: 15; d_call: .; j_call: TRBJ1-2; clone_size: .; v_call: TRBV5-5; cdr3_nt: TGTGCCAGCAATTTTCGTCCGGGGGAGGACATTAGCTACACCTTC; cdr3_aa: CASNFRPGEDISYTF
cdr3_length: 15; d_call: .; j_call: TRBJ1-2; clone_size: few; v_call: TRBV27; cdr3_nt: TGTGCCAGCAAGAGTAGCGGGGGGGCTTACTATGGCTACACCTTC; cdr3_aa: CASKSSGGAYYGYTF